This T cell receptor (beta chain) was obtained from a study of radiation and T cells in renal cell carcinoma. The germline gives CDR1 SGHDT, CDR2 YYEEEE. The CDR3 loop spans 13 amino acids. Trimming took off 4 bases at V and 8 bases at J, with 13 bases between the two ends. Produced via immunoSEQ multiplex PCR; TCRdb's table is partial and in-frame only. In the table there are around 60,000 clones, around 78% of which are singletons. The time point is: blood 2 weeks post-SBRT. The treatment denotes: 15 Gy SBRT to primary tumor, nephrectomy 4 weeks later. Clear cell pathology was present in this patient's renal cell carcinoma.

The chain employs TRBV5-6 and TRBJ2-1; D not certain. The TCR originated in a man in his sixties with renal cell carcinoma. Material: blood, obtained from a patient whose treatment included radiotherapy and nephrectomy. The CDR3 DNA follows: TGTGCCAGCAGCCCGGATCTCTTGGATGAGCAGTTCTTC. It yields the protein CASSPDLLDEQFF.